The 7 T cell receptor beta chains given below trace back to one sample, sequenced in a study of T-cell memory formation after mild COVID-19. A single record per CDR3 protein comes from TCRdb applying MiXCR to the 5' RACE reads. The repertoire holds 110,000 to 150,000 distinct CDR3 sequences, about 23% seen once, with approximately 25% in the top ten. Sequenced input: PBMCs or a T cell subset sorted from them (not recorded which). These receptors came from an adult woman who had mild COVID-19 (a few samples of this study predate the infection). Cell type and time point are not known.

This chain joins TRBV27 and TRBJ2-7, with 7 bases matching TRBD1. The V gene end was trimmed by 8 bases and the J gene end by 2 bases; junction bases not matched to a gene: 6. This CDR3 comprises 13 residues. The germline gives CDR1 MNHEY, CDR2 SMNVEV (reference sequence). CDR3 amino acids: CASAEGATYEQYF. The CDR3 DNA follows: TGTGCCAGCGCCGAGGGGGCCACCTACGAGCAGTACTTC.

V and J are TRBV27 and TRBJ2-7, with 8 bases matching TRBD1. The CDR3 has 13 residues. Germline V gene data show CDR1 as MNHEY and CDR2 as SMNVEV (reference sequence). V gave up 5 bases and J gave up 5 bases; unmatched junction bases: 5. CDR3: CASSLRDRNEQYF. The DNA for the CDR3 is TGTGCCAGCAGTCTCCGGGACAGGAACGAGCAGTACTTC.

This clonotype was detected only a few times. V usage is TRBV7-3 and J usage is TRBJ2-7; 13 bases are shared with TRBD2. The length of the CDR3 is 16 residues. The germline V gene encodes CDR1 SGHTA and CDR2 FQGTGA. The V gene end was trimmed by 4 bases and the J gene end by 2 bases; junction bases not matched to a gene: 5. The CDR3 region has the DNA TGTGCCAGCAGCTCGCGGACTAGCGGGGGAACCTACGAGCAGTACTTC. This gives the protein CASSSRTSGGTYEQYF.

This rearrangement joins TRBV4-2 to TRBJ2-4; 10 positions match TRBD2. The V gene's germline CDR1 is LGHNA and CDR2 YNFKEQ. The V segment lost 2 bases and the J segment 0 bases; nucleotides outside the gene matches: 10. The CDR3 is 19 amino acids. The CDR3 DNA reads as TGTGCCAGCAGCCAAAGGTCCCTAGCGGGAGAGCCAGCCAAAAACATTCAGTACTTC. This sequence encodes CASSQRSLAGEPAKNIQYF.

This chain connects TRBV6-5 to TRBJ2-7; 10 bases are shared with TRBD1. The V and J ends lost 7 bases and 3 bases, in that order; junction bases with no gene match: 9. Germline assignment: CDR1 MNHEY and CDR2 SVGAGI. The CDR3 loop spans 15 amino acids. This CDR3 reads CASTQRRDRGYEQYF. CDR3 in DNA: TGTGCCAGCACCCAACGACGGGACAGGGGCTACGAGCAGTACTTC.

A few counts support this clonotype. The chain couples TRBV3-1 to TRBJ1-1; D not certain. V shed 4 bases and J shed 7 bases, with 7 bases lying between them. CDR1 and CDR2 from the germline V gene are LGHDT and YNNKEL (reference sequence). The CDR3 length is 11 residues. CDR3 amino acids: CASSLRDEAFF. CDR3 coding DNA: TGTGCCAGCAGCCTGCGTGATGAAGCTTTCTTT.

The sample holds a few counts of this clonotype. CDR3 nucleotide sequence: TGCAGTGCTAGGGACATCGAACTCATGAACACTGAAGCTTTCTTT. Protein sequence: CSARDIELMNTEAFF. The J gene is TRBJ1-1, the V gene TRBV20-1; D possibly corresponds to TRBD1 (5 bases). Germline V gives CDR1 DFQATT, CDR2 SNEGSKA (reference sequence). This CDR3 has 15 residues. V was cut by 3 bases and J by 0 bases, with 14 bases left in between.